The 21 T cell receptor beta chains reported below all come from one sample, sequenced in a study of human T cells and chemical hapten exposure. TCRdb reprocessed the RACE reads via MiXCR and lists one record per CDR3 protein. The data show around 95,000 distinct CDR3 sequences, approximately 10% seen once. Time point: pre-sensitization, week 0. Treatment here: therapeutic diphenylcyclopropenone sensitization with weekly scalp DPC. The sample consisted of whole blood, taken in connection with sensitization to the hapten diphenylcyclopropenone (DPC). The receptors were sampled from a woman aged 55-69 years with alopecia areata. Some clones in this sample may be carry-over from other donors' samples.

The rearrangement joins TRBV7-2 to TRBJ2-5; D remains ambiguous. This CDR3 has 14 amino acids. The V end was cut by 1 base, the J end by 5 bases, with 11 bases between. The germline gives CDR1 SGHTA, CDR2 FQGNSA. In nucleotides, the CDR3 is TGTGCCAGCAGCTTAGATTCAGGCTACGAGACCCAGTACTTC. The encoded protein is CASSLDSGYETQYF.

The chain joins TRBV11-2 to TRBJ2-7; 8 bases align to TRBD1. CDR1 is SGHAT and CDR2 is FQNNGV in the germline V gene. The CDR3 is 14 amino acids. V lost 5 bases, J lost 6 bases, and 9 bases stayed unmatched. The CDR3 here is CASSPGAGGFEQYF. CDR3 nucleotide sequence: TGTGCCAGCAGCCCGGGTGCAGGGGGCTTCGAGCAGTACTTC.

There are a few counts of this clonotype. J is TRBJ1-4 and V is TRBV4-2, with unresolved D. The CDR3 is 18 residues long. In germline, CDR1 is LGHNA, CDR2 YNFKEQ. Trimming removed 0 bases at V and 0 bases at J, with 14 bases between. The CDR3 nucleotides are TGTGCCAGCAGCCAAGAATATCCGCAGTCACCAACTAATGAAAAACTGTTTTTT. Protein sequence: CASSQEYPQSPTNEKLFF.

This clonotype appeared a few times. The chain employs TRBV28 and TRBJ1-2; D call uncertain. The ends were cut back, 3 bases at V and 4 bases at J, with 12 bases in the middle. Germline-derived CDR1 and CDR2 are MDHEN and SYDVKM. The CDR3 loop spans 14 amino acids. CDR3 sequence reads: CASSFPARGYGYTF. CDR3 DNA: TGTGCCAGCAGTTTTCCCGCCCGGGGCTATGGCTACACCTTC.

In regard to this clonotype: Mismatch with germline at one junction end may stem from a read error. The chain couples TRBV10-2 to TRBJ2-4, with D perhaps matching TRBD1 (6 bases). From germline, CDR1 is WSHSY and CDR2 SAAADI. The CDR3 spans 11 residues. CDR3 DNA: TGCGCCAGCAGCACCCCGGGACACATAAAATTC. The encoded protein is CASSTPGHIKF.

This clonotype showed up many times. The chain combines TRBV25-1 with TRBJ1-2; TRBD1 matches 11 bases. The CDR3 has 18 amino acids. V shed 5 bases, J shed 0 bases, and the junction held 11 bases outside the gene matches. Germline loops: CDR1 MGHDK, CDR2 SYGVNS. The CDR3 sequence: CASSPPPGQGEANYGYTF. CDR3 nucleotides: TGTGCCAGCAGTCCGCCGCCGGGACAGGGGGAAGCTAACTATGGCTACACCTTC.

This clonotype was detected many times. The chain links TRBV20-1 to TRBJ1-5, with 7 bases identical to TRBD1. The V segment lost 5 bases and the J segment 1 base; nucleotides outside the gene matches: 2. Germline assignment: CDR1 DFQATT and CDR2 SNEGSKA (reference sequence). The CDR3 covers 13 residues. The CDR3 is CSAEGQSNQPQHF. The CDR3 DNA reads as TGCAGTGCTGAGGGACAGAGCAATCAGCCCCAGCATTTT.

There are a few counts of this clonotype. The V call is TRBV5-1, the J call TRBJ2-1, with 16 bases identical to TRBD2. The CDR3 totals 20 residues. CDR1 and CDR2 (germline): SGHRS, YFSETQ. V gave up 4 bases and J gave up 0 bases; unmatched junction bases: 10. The CDR3 sequence: CASSPGTSGGATSSYNEQFF. In DNA form, the CDR3 reads TGCGCCAGCAGCCCAGGGACTAGCGGGGGGGCGACCAGCTCCTACAATGAGCAGTTCTTC.

The chain links TRBV20-1 to TRBJ2-1; D unclear. V lost 7 bases and J 15 bases, leaving 22 bases between the germline ends. The CDR3 extends over 12 amino acids. CDR1 and CDR2 (germline): DFQATT, SNEGSKA (reference sequence). For the CDR3, the DNA is TGCAGTGGCGTTTCAGTTCTGGGGTACGGGTTCTTC. Translated: CSGVSVLGYGFF.

This clonotype has ten or more counts. The V and J genes are TRBV12-3 or TRBV12-4 and TRBJ2-5, with D perhaps TRBD2 (6 bases). V gave up 1 base and J gave up 0 bases, with 12 bases separating them. This CDR3 is built from 16 residues. CDR3 residues: CASSLGTMPYQETQYF. The DNA of the CDR3 is TGTGCCAGCAGTTTAGGGACTATGCCTTACCAAGAGACCCAGTACTTC.

This clonotype showed up many times. V is TRBV4-1 and J is TRBJ2-1, with 8 nucleotides matching TRBD2. There are 15 residues in the CDR3. Germline V gene sequence: CDR1 MGHRA, CDR2 YSYEKL. Unmatched junction bases numbered 5, after V lost 3 bases and J lost 4 bases. CDR3: CASSHGGGNYNEQFF. The CDR3 bases are TGCGCCAGCAGCCACGGCGGGGGGAATTACAATGAGCAGTTCTTC.

This clonotype occurred many times. The chain has TRBV7-2 and TRBJ1-4; D not resolved. Deletions cut 4 bases from V and 8 bases from J, with 8 bases between. The CDR3 extends over 12 amino acids. Germline V gives CDR1 SGHTA, CDR2 FQGNSA. Here the CDR3 DNA reads TGTGCCAGCAGCTGGGAGCAGGAAAAACTGTTTTTT. This gives the protein CASSWEQEKLFF. Full variable domain (rest looked up from reference TRBV7-2 and TRBJ1-4): GAGVSQSPSNKVTEKGKDVELRCDPISGHTALYWYRQSLGQGLEFLIYFQGNSAPDKSGLPSDRFSAERTGGSVSTLTIQRTQQEDSAVYLCASSWEQEKLFFGSGTQLSVL.

This clonotype was picked up many times. DNA for the CDR3: TGTGCCAGCTCACCACCGACAGGGGGCTGGTCTGAAGCTTTCTTT. Amino acid sequence: CASSPPTGGWSEAFF. V is TRBV18 and J is TRBJ1-1, with TRBD1 identical over 10 bases. Germline V gene lookup returns CDR1 KGHSH and CDR2 LQKENI. The ends lost 0 bases at V and 6 bases at J; junction bases unmatched: 4. The CDR3 loop spans 15 amino acids.

The chain has TRBV19 and TRBJ1-5; D not resolved. This CDR3 has 15 residues. V was trimmed by 4 bases and J by 0 bases, leaving 10 bases between them. Germline V gene sequence: CDR1 LNHDA, CDR2 SQIVND (reference sequence). The CDR3 protein is CASSTGGLSNQPQHF. Written as DNA, the CDR3 is TGTGCCAGTAGTACTGGAGGCCTTAGCAATCAGCCCCAGCATTTT.

The chain couples TRBV4-1 to TRBJ2-5; TRBD1 matches 9 bases. The CDR3 spans 12 residues. The V gene's germline CDR1 is MGHRA and CDR2 YSYEKL. Trimming took 8 bases from V and 2 from J; bases not matched to a gene: 0. The CDR3 DNA follows: TGCGCCAGCGGGACAGGGCAAGAGACCCAGTACTTC. This encodes CASGTGQETQYF.

In its sample, this clonotype was seen many times. One end of the junction varies from germline; a read error may be responsible. V is TRBV4-2 and J is TRBJ1-6, with a tentative D call TRBD1 (5 bases). The CDR3 loop spans 16 amino acids. CDR1 LGHNA and CDR2 YNFKEQ come from the germline V gene. The CDR3 bases are TGTGCCAGCAGCCCTCGGACAAGCTCCTATAATTCACCCCTCCATTTT. Residues: CASSPRTSSYNSPLHF.

This clonotype was counted many times. J is TRBJ1-2 and V is TRBV27; 10 bases align to TRBD1. The CDR3 has 16 residues. Germline trimming cut 6 bases from V and 0 bases from J; bases unmatched to any gene: 7. Germline assignment: CDR1 MNHEY and CDR2 SMNVEV (reference sequence). In DNA form, the CDR3 reads TGTGCCAGCAGCCCAGGGACAGGGGAAGCTAACTATGGCTACACCTTC. It specifies CASSPGTGEANYGYTF.

This clonotype was seen only a few times. The J gene is TRBJ2-7, the V gene TRBV29-1; perhaps D is TRBD1 or TRBD2 (5 bases each). Trimming took off 7 bases at V and 2 bases at J, with 18 bases between the two ends. Germline lookup yields CDR1 SQVTM and CDR2 ANQGSEA. CDR3 size: 14 residues. CDR3 sequence: CSASSRDRTYEQYF. The CDR3 region has the DNA TGCAGCGCGTCTTCCCGGGACCGGACCTACGAGCAGTACTTC.

The sample holds a few counts of this clonotype. This sequence joins TRBV7-8 and TRBJ2-7; no clear D gene. The CDR3 runs 13 residues. CDR1 and CDR2 from the germline V gene are SGHVS and FQNEAQ. V was cut by 5 bases and J by 6 bases, with 14 bases left in between. DNA of the CDR3: TGTGCCAGCAGCCCCGCCTCACGCAGCGAGCAGTACTTC. Translated, it gives CASSPASRSEQYF. The full variable domain, its missing parts supplied by reference TRBV7-8 and TRBJ2-7, is GAGVSQSPRYKVAKRGQDVALRCDPISGHVSLFWYQQALGQGPEFLTYFQNEAQLDKSGLPSDRFFAERPEGSVSTLKIQRTQQEDSAVYLCASSPASRSEQYFGPGTRLTVT.

On this clonotype itself: This clone may be a read error of a much larger clone one base away. V usage is TRBV7-2 and J usage is TRBJ1-5; no clear D. The CDR3 contains 15 residues. CDR1 is SGHTA and CDR2 is FQGNSA in the germline V gene. Trimming pared 5 bases from V and 1 base from J, leaving 12 bases between. The CDR3: CASSPEDGSNQPQHF. The CDR3, as DNA: TGTGCCAGCAGCCCGGAGGACGGGAGCAATCAGCCCCAGCATTTT.

This clonotype has at least ten counts. The chain has TRBV20-1 and TRBJ2-1; D is possibly TRBD1 (5 bases). CDR1 and CDR2 (germline): DFQATT, SNEGSKA (reference sequence). The CDR3 extends over 17 amino acids. The V and J ends lost 3 bases and 0 bases respectively, with 18 bases between them. The CDR3 nucleotides read TGCAGTGCTAGTGACATCCCTGACAGTAGCTCCTACAATGAGCAGTTCTTC. It encodes CSASDIPDSSSYNEQFF.